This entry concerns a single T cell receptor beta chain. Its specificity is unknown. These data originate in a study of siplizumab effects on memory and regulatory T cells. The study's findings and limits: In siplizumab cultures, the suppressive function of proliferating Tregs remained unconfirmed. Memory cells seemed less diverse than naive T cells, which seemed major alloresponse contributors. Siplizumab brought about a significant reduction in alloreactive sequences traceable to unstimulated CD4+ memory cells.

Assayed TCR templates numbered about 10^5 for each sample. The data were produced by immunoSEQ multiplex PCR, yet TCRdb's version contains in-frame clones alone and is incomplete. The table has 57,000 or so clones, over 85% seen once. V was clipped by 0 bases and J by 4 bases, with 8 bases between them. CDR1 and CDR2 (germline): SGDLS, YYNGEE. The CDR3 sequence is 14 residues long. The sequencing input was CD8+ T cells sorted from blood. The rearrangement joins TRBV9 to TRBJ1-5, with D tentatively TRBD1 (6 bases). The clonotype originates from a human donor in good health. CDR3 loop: CASSVGQVNQPQHF. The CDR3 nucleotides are TGTGCCAGCAGCGTAGGACAGGTGAATCAGCCCCAGCATTTT.